The 30 T cell receptor beta chains below were found in one sample sequenced in a study of Graves' ophthalmopathy and Graves' hyperthyroidism. Transcripts of RNA were the source for amplifying TCR beta CDR3 regions. The workflow started with a first-round RT-PCR run with HTBI primers and then moved on to a second-round multiplex PCR. Each CDR3 protein is one row after TCRdb ran MiXCR on the multiplex PCR reads. The sample has a few hundred thousand distinct CDR3 sequences, approximately 17% seen once. The sequenced sample was peripheral blood. These receptors came from an adult woman with stable Graves' hyperthyroidism.

The table lists this clonotype with many counts. This chain connects TRBV20-1 to TRBJ2-5; TRBD1 aligns across 7 bases. The CDR3 runs to 13 residues. Germline trimming cut 4 bases from V and 3 bases from J; bases unmatched to any gene: 5. Germline CDR1 and CDR2: DFQATT and SNEGSKA (reference sequence). The CDR3 sequence is CSATGGSEETQYF. The CDR3 nucleotides read TGCAGTGCTACAGGGGGATCTGAAGAGACCCAGTACTTC.

There are many counts of this clonotype. The J gene is TRBJ1-6, the V gene TRBV6-4; unclear D gene. Germline CDR1 and CDR2: MRHNA and SNTAGT. The CDR3 contains 13 residues. V shed 0 bases and J shed 8 bases, with 5 bases lying between them. The CDR3 sequence is CASSDSADSPLHF. The CDR3 bases are TGTGCCAGCAGTGACTCTGCGGATTCACCCCTCCACTTT.

This clonotype was picked up many times. The rearrangement joins TRBV4-1 to TRBJ2-7; D is unresolved. This CDR3 is 15 amino acids long. Looked up from germline, CDR1 is MGHRA and CDR2 is YSYEKL. V was clipped by 1 base and J by 3 bases, with 13 bases between them. The CDR3 here is CASSQVLVTNYEQYF. CDR3 nucleotides: TGCGCCAGCAGCCAAGTTTTAGTCACTAACTACGAGCAGTACTTC.

This clonotype was recorded at least ten times. The rearrangement links TRBV29-1 to TRBJ2-5, with a possible D match to TRBD1 (6 bases). The germline V gene has CDR1 SQVTM and CDR2 ANQGSEA. Deletions cut 6 bases from V and 4 bases from J, with 12 bases between. The CDR3 loop spans 12 amino acids. CDR3 DNA: TGCAGCGTAGCGTGGGGGCGAGAGACCCAGTACTTC. Its translation is CSVAWGRETQYF.

This clonotype was detected ten times or more. The CDR3 protein is CSADAGGEQYF. The DNA of the CDR3 is TGCAGTGCTGACGCGGGGGGCGAGCAGTACTTC. The V call is TRBV20-1, the J call TRBJ2-7; the match to TRBD2 covers 8 bases. Germline-derived CDR1 and CDR2 are DFQATT and SNEGSKA (reference sequence). The CDR3 extends over 11 amino acids. V was pared by 5 bases and J by 6 bases, with 3 bases of the junction left unmatched.

This clonotype appeared many times. V usage is TRBV12-3 or TRBV12-4 and J usage is TRBJ2-7; a weak D match, TRBD1 (6 bases). The CDR3 spans 17 residues. The V gene lost 1 base and the J gene lost 4 bases, with 20 bases spanning the gap. CDR3 protein: CASSLDFMRVQGYEQYF. As DNA, the CDR3 is TGTGCCAGCAGTTTAGACTTCATGAGGGTGCAGGGGTACGAGCAGTACTTC.

J is TRBJ2-7 and V is TRBV6-2 or TRBV6-3, with 7 bases matching TRBD1. The trim removed 7 bases at V and 3 bases at J, leaving 6 bases unmatched. The CDR3 has 13 amino acids. Germline loops: CDR1 MNHEY, CDR2 SVGEGT. The CDR3 sequence: CASKPTGSYEQYF. In DNA, the CDR3 is TGTGCCAGCAAACCGACAGGGAGCTACGAGCAGTACTTC.

This clonotype was seen many times. The rearrangement links TRBV15 to TRBJ1-1; D is unclear. Germline-derived CDR1 and CDR2 are LNHNV and YYDKDF (reference sequence). The ends were cut back, 4 bases at V and 1 base at J, with 10 bases in the middle. The CDR3 runs to 14 residues. CDR3 sequence (DNA): TGTGCCACCAGCATACGGACGGGGAACACTGAAGCTTTCTTT. Its translation: CATSIRTGNTEAFF.

The chain combines TRBV12-3 or TRBV12-4 with TRBJ1-3, with 7 bases lining up with TRBD1. Germline trimming cut 9 bases from V and 1 base from J; bases unmatched to any gene: 9. The CDR3 is made up of 15 amino acids. The CDR3 sequence: CASTTGDGSGNTIYF. CDR3 nucleotides: TGTGCCAGTACAACAGGGGATGGGTCTGGAAACACCATATATTTT.

This clonotype was detected ten times or more. This chain joins TRBV6-5 and TRBJ2-7; D is possibly TRBD1 or TRBD2 (5 bases each). Trimming pared 0 bases from V and 6 bases from J, leaving 15 bases between. The V gene's germline CDR1 is MNHEY and CDR2 SVGAGI. The CDR3 contains 15 residues. The CDR3 is CASSYSRGLLREQYF. In nucleotides, the CDR3 is TGTGCCAGCAGTTACTCGAGGGGTCTATTACGCGAGCAGTACTTC.

Many counts were recorded for this clonotype. The chain carries TRBV20-1 and TRBJ1-2; tentatively, D is TRBD1 (6 bases). The CDR3 is 13 amino acids. Germline CDR1 is DFQATT and CDR2 is SNEGSKA (reference sequence). The V end was cut by 8 bases, the J end by 2 bases, with 15 bases between. The CDR3 region has the DNA TGCAGTCCCCGGGGACATCAAAACTATGGCTACACCTTC. Translation: CSPRGHQNYGYTF.

This clonotype was counted a few times. CDR3 in DNA: TGTGCCAGCAGCCAAGCCCCCGGAGGGGTCGGCTATGGCTACACCTTC. Its translation: CASSQAPGGVGYGYTF. The chain combines TRBV14 with TRBJ1-2, with TRBD1 as a possible D gene (5 bases). Per the germline V gene, CDR1 is SGHDN and CDR2 is FVKESK. V lost 1 base to trimming and J lost 4 bases, with 16 bases between them. The CDR3 totals 16 residues. Supplemented by reference TRBV14 and TRBJ1-2, the full variable domain reads EAGVTQFPSHSVIEKGQTVTLRCDPISGHDNLYWYRRVMGKEIKFLLHFVKESKQDESGMPNNRFLAERTGGTYSTLKVQPAELEDSGVYFCASSQAPGGVGYGYTFGSGTRLTVV.

This clonotype was detected ten times or more. The gene calls are TRBV6-2 or TRBV6-3 and TRBJ2-2, with 8 bases fitting TRBD2. V lost 5 bases and J lost 6; bases outside the gene matches: 5. This CDR3 comprises 14 residues. Germline V CDR1 and CDR2: MNHEY, SVGEGT. The CDR3 sequence: CASSRGLEAGELFF. The CDR3 DNA sequence: TGTGCCAGCAGTCGGGGACTAGAGGCCGGGGAGCTGTTTTTT.

In this sample, this clonotype turned up once. The J gene is TRBJ1-5, the V gene TRBV20-1; D is unresolved. The V gene's germline CDR1 is DFQATT and CDR2 SNEGSKA (reference sequence). The CDR3 runs 15 residues. Trimming took off 5 bases at V and 7 bases at J, with 21 bases between the two ends. The CDR3, as DNA: TGCAGTGCTGCTGACGTGGCCAAGGGAGCACAGCCCCAGCATTTT. It translates to CSAADVAKGAQPQHF.

Ten or more counts support this clonotype. The chain links TRBV18 to TRBJ2-7; D is unresolved. Trimming stripped 3 bases from V and 5 bases from J, with 11 bases between. CDR1 and CDR2 (germline): KGHSH, LQKENI. CDR3 length: 13 residues. The CDR3 DNA follows: TGTGCCAGCTCACCGATCAGTACCCACGAGCAGTACTTC. It codes for CASSPISTHEQYF.

V gene TRBV12-3 or TRBV12-4 combines with J gene TRBJ2-7; the D is unclear. V lost 0 bases and J 3 bases, leaving 3 bases between the germline ends. This CDR3 spans 12 amino acids. CDR3 amino acids: CASSLAFYEQYF. DNA of the CDR3: TGTGCCAGCAGTTTAGCGTTCTACGAGCAGTACTTC.

As for this clonotype: At one boundary the junction diverges from the germline segment, which might be a read error. This chain uses TRBV2 with TRBJ2-4; 10 bases align to TRBD2. The CDR3 covers 15 residues. Germline assignment: CDR1 SNHLY and CDR2 FYNNEI. The CDR3 loop is CASSGGAGGPSIKYF. In DNA form, the CDR3 reads TGTGCCAGCAGTGGAGGAGCGGGAGGGCCCAGCATTAAGTACTTC.

This clonotype was detected a few times. The chain employs TRBV5-1 and TRBJ2-3, with D unclear. With 0 bases removed from V and 0 bases from J, the gap between germline ends came to 5 bases. The CDR3 runs to 14 residues. Germline-derived CDR1 and CDR2 are SGHRS and YFSETQ. The CDR3 DNA follows: TGCGCCAGCAGCTTGGGCAGTAGCACAGATACGCAGTATTTT. Amino acid sequence: CASSLGSSTDTQYF.

The V gene is TRBV28, the J gene TRBJ2-1, with 8 bases fitting TRBD2. CDR1 and CDR2 (germline): MDHEN, SYDVKM. The J segment lost 0 bases and the V segment lost 5 bases, leaving 3 bases of the junction unmatched. CDR3 length: 15 amino acids. CDR3 loop: CASSPGTSSYNEQFF. The CDR3 bases are TGTGCCAGCAGTCCCGGGACTAGCTCCTACAATGAGCAGTTCTTC.

This clonotype was seen at least ten times. J is TRBJ1-2 and V is TRBV28; no clear D gene. Trimming left V 3 bases short and J 2 bases short, with 7 bases between. The CDR3 is made up of 13 amino acids. Germline values: CDR1 MDHEN, CDR2 SYDVKM. CDR3 DNA: TGTGCCAGCAGTTTCCCCTGGAACTATGGCTACACCTTC. This codes for CASSFPWNYGYTF.

This clonotype was picked up many times. V and J are TRBV28 and TRBJ2-7, with D possibly being TRBD2 (6 bases). Germline lookup yields CDR1 MDHEN and CDR2 SYDVKM. V lost 5 bases and J lost 6, with 20 bases in between. The CDR3 is 15 residues long. The CDR3 DNA follows: TGTGCCAGCAGTGCCTCCGGGACTGGAGGAGGCGAGCAGTACTTC. Protein: CASSASGTGGGEQYF.

This clonotype was counted between two and nine times. CDR3 amino acids: CASSQVVGREGNNEQFF. CDR3 sequence (DNA): TGTGCCAGCAGCCAAGTCGTGGGGCGGGAGGGTAACAATGAGCAGTTCTTC. This chain joins TRBV3-1 and TRBJ2-1; TRBD2 matches 9 bases. With V trimmed by 1 base and J by 5 bases, 9 bases remained unmatched. The CDR3 contains 17 residues. Germline V gene lookup returns CDR1 LGHDT and CDR2 YNNKEL (reference sequence).

This clonotype has a count of ten or more. The chain carries TRBV28 and TRBJ1-2; D gene ambiguous. Germline CDR1 and CDR2: MDHEN and SYDVKM. V was pared by 3 bases and J by 3 bases, with 11 bases between. This CDR3 comprises 14 residues. CDR3 amino acids: CASSFIHTYYGYTF. The CDR3 DNA follows: TGTGCCAGCAGTTTTATTCATACATACTATGGCTACACCTTC.

The chain joins TRBV5-1 to TRBJ2-2; D possibly corresponds to TRBD1 (5 bases). V was trimmed by 6 bases and J by 1 base, leaving 22 bases between them. From germline, CDR1 is SGHRS and CDR2 YFSETQ. CDR3 length: 18 residues. For the CDR3, the DNA is TGCGCCAGCAATCCGAAGGACATTGCCTCGGGGAACACCGGGGAGCTGTTTTTT. Encoded protein: CASNPKDIASGNTGELFF.

This clonotype was counted ten times or more. The V gene is TRBV7-9, the J gene TRBJ2-2, with no clear D. Trimming took off 3 bases at V and 6 bases at J, with 11 bases between the two ends. The CDR3 runs to 14 residues. Germline loops: CDR1 SEHNR, CDR2 FQNEAQ (reference sequence). The CDR3, as DNA: TGTGCCAGCAGCTTTGGAGATCCAGCCGGGGAGCTGTTTTTT. Its protein product is CASSFGDPAGELFF.

V and J are TRBV12-3 or TRBV12-4 and TRBJ2-7; 9 bases match TRBD2. Trimming took 4 bases from V and 3 from J; bases not matched to a gene: 13. The CDR3 sequence is 17 residues long. CDR3 protein: CASSSVLTSGPSYEQYF. The DNA for the CDR3 is TGTGCCAGCAGTTCGGTCCTGACTAGCGGACCAAGCTACGAGCAGTACTTC.

This clonotype was detected ten times or more. The chain couples TRBV6-5 to TRBJ1-3; the D gene is possibly TRBD1 (6 bases). CDR3 length equals 16 residues. Germline loops: CDR1 MNHEY, CDR2 SVGAGI. The V gene lost 2 bases and the J gene lost 4 bases, with 15 bases spanning the gap. The CDR3 DNA sequence: TGTGCCAGCAGTTACCAGTCAGGGGCACAGGGAAACACCATATATTTT. It is translated as CASSYQSGAQGNTIYF.

The table lists this clonotype with many counts. The chain joins TRBV28 to TRBJ1-5; D ambiguous. Germline V gene data show CDR1 as MDHEN and CDR2 as SYDVKM. CDR3 length: 14 amino acids. V was pared by 5 bases and J by 5 bases, with 13 bases between. The DNA for the CDR3 is TGTGCCAGCAGTCTTATAGCTAGGGATCAGCCCCAGCATTTT. Its protein is CASSLIARDQPQHF.

This clonotype was detected many times. The V call is TRBV20-1, the J call TRBJ2-7, with 8 bases matching TRBD2. After removal of 5 bases from V and 5 bases from J, the junction contained 14 bases not matched to a gene. The CDR3 loop spans 15 amino acids. Germline V gene data show CDR1 as DFQATT and CDR2 as SNEGSKA (reference sequence). DNA for the CDR3: TGCAGTGCTCACCATAGCAGCGGGAGCATTGACGAGCAGTACTTC. It encodes CSAHHSSGSIDEQYF.

This clonotype appeared many times. CDR3 region: CASSLDPTGWEQYF. In DNA, the CDR3 is TGCGCCAGCAGCTTGGACCCGACAGGGTGGGAGCAGTACTTC. This chain uses TRBV5-1 with TRBJ2-7; 7 nucleotides align to TRBD1. The junction had 7 bases not matched to a gene; V was cut back by 0 bases and J by 7 bases. This CDR3 is built from 14 residues. Germline-derived CDR1 and CDR2 are SGHRS and YFSETQ.